Presented here are 22 T cell receptor beta chains from one specimen sequenced in a study of cytomegalovirus exposure and HLA in healthy donors (dated by TCRdb to about 2017). Receptor libraries were prepared by the immunoSEQ multiplex PCR assay. For the multiplex PCR, a mixture combining 60 forward primers for TCR Vbeta segments and 13 reverse primers for TCR Jbeta segments was used. TCRdb took over this immuneACCESS table, retaining in-frame rearrangements with V and J assigned. Such tables are incomplete; in checked studies, under half of the missing clones stem from an unresolved V gene, and the remainder is unexplained. The sample table gives some 20,000 clones. The ten most abundant clones make up more than 20% of the sample. Sequenced sample: PBMCs. These receptors all stem from a man between 60 and 75 years old in good health and CMV-seropositive.

This chain links TRBV30 with TRBJ1-1; tentatively, D is TRBD1 (6 bases). Germline assignment: CDR1 GTSNPN and CDR2 SVGIG (reference sequence). The CDR3 loop spans 12 amino acids. The V and J ends lost 6 bases and 3 bases respectively, with 11 bases between them. The CDR3 reads CACLQGYTEAFF. CDR3 DNA sequence: TGTGCCTGTTTACAGGGCTACACTGAAGCTTTCTTT.

The genes are TRBV5-1 and TRBJ2-6, with a possible D match to TRBD1 (6 bases). Trimming took off 4 bases at V and 0 bases at J, with 11 bases between the two ends. The CDR3 contains 16 residues. Germline V lookup: CDR1 SGHRS, CDR2 YFSETQ. The CDR3 DNA is TGCGCCAGCAGCGTGGACAGATTCTCTGGGGCCAACGTCCTGACTTTC. This encodes CASSVDRFSGANVLTF.

The chain uses TRBV6-5 and TRBJ1-1, with 10 bases matching TRBD1. Looked up from germline, CDR1 is MNHEY and CDR2 is SVGAGI. This CDR3 has 11 amino acids. J gave up 8 bases and V 10 bases, and 4 bases lay outside the gene matches. This CDR3 is CATSDRGEAFF. In nucleotides, the CDR3 is TGTGCCACCTCGGACAGGGGGGAAGCTTTCTTT.

This sequence joins TRBV9 and TRBJ2-1, with TRBD2 matching over 11 bases. This CDR3 is 16 amino acids long. Germline CDR1 and CDR2: SGDLS and YYNGEE. V lost 1 base to trimming and J lost 0 bases; unmatched junction nucleotides: 0. CDR3 DNA sequence: TGTGCCAGCAGCGTAACTAGCGGGAGCTCCTACAATGAGCAGTTCTTC. This encodes CASSVTSGSSYNEQFF.

V usage is TRBV29-1 and J usage is TRBJ1-2; unclear D gene. CDR1 and CDR2 from the germline V gene are SQVTM and ANQGSEA. This CDR3 has 13 residues. V was shortened by 8 bases and J by 6 bases, with 19 bases between the two germline ends. The chain's CDR3 is CSTFTSTRDGYTF. Here the CDR3 DNA reads TGCAGCACCTTTACCTCAACTAGGGATGGCTACACCTTC.

The chain employs TRBV19 and TRBJ1-1; D possibly corresponds to TRBD1 (5 bases). Germline V gene sequence: CDR1 LNHDA, CDR2 SQIVND (reference sequence). The ends were cut back, 5 bases at V and 1 base at J, with 14 bases in the middle. The CDR3 consists of 15 residues. The CDR3, as DNA: TGTGCCAGTAGTCCATCAAGACAGAAGAACACTGAAGCTTTCTTT. This encodes CASSPSRQKNTEAFF.

This chain connects TRBV11-2 to TRBJ1-1; tentative D call: TRBD1 (5 bases). Trimming left V 8 bases short and J 8 bases short, with 18 bases between. In germline, CDR1 is SGHAT, CDR2 FQNNGV. CDR3 length: 13 residues. This chain's CDR3 is CASRRPGKGEAFF. In DNA form, the CDR3 reads TGTGCCAGCCGACGGCCAGGAAAGGGGGAAGCTTTCTTT.

The chain carries TRBV19 and TRBJ2-7, with TRBD1 matching 8 bases. V shed 5 bases, J shed 2 bases, and the junction held 11 bases outside the gene matches. CDR1 is LNHDA and CDR2 is SQIVND in the germline V gene (reference sequence). The CDR3 is made up of 16 amino acids. The CDR3 DNA reads TGTGCCAGTAGTTCCGGCGTGGGACAGGTCCCCTACGAGCAGTACTTC. It codes for CASSSGVGQVPYEQYF.

The V gene is TRBV23-1, the J gene TRBJ2-7, with a possible D match to TRBD2 (6 bases). TRBV23-1 is assigned to the ORF class and has an uncertain function. The CDR3 runs to 13 residues. V was clipped by 7 bases and J by 2 bases, with 12 bases between them. The CDR3 protein is CASNSGDPYEQYF. CDR3 DNA: TGCGCCAGCAATTCGGGGGACCCCTACGAGCAGTACTTC.

The rearrangement joins TRBV10-1 to TRBJ1-5, with D perhaps TRBD1 (6 bases). The CDR3 loop spans 15 amino acids. Germline V gives CDR1 WNHNN, CDR2 SYGVQD (reference sequence). The V end was cut by 3 bases, the J end by 1 base, with 10 bases between. CDR3 coding DNA: TGCGCCAGCAGTGAACAGGGAAGGAGCAATCAGCCCCAGCATTTT. Translating gives CASSEQGRSNQPQHF.

Here the CDR3 DNA reads TGTGCCAGCAGCTTACGACAGGACCCCTACAATGAGCAGTTCTTC. Residues: CASSLRQDPYNEQFF. The chain links TRBV7-8 to TRBJ2-1, with a tentative D call TRBD1 (6 bases). The length of the CDR3 is 15 residues. Germline values: CDR1 SGHVS, CDR2 FQNEAQ. Trimming stripped 2 bases from V and 2 bases from J, with 10 bases between.

This sequence joins TRBV6-6 and TRBJ2-1, with D maybe TRBD1 (6 bases). Germline assignment: CDR1 MNHNY and CDR2 SVGAGI (reference sequence). The CDR3 length is 12 residues. Trimming shortened V by 5 bases and J by 10 bases, and 12 bases separated the two germline ends. The CDR3 DNA is TGTGCCAGCAGTCCAGGGGTGGCGGAGCAGTTCTTC. Translation: CASSPGVAEQFF.

The rearrangement links TRBV18 to TRBJ2-7, with 8 positions matching TRBD2. Germline-derived CDR1 and CDR2 are KGHSH and LQKENI. V lost 0 bases and J lost 7; bases outside the gene matches: 11. CDR3 length: 16 residues. The CDR3 DNA sequence: TGTGCCAGCTCACCACCGTCGGTGGCGGGAGGAGGAGAGCAGTACTTC. Translation gives CASSPPSVAGGGEQYF.

The chain joins TRBV4-1 to TRBJ2-7; a possible D gene is TRBD1 (7 bases). Germline CDR1 and CDR2: MGHRA and YSYEKL. The CDR3 sequence is 16 residues long. V was clipped by 4 bases and J by 0 bases, with 16 bases between them. In DNA form, the CDR3 reads TGCGCCAGCAGCCGGGAGGCGACAGGGAGCTCCTACGAGCAGTACTTC. Protein product: CASSREATGSSYEQYF.

This chain joins TRBV5-1 and TRBJ1-5, with D unclear. Germline CDR1 SGHRS, CDR2 YFSETQ. V gave up 0 bases and J gave up 2 bases, with 9 bases separating them. The CDR3 runs to 15 residues. CDR3 sequence: CASSLGPLGNQPQHF. CDR3 coding DNA: TGCGCCAGCAGCTTGGGGCCCCTGGGCAATCAGCCCCAGCATTTT.

The genes are TRBV19 and TRBJ2-3; 11 positions match TRBD2. Unmatched junction bases numbered 0, after V lost 0 bases and J lost 1 base. CDR1 is LNHDA and CDR2 is SQIVND in the germline V gene (reference sequence). CDR3 length: 16 amino acids. The CDR3 region is CASSIDSGRGTDTQYF. CDR3 coding DNA: TGTGCCAGTAGTATAGATAGCGGGAGGGGCACAGATACGCAGTATTTT.

The chain couples TRBV5-1 to TRBJ2-3; 9 nucleotides match TRBD2. The germline CDR1 and CDR2 sequences are SGHRS and YFSETQ. The V gene end was trimmed by 3 bases and the J gene end by 2 bases; junction bases not matched to a gene: 7. CDR3 length equals 16 residues. The CDR3 DNA reads TGCGCCAGCAGCTCGGAGACTAGCGGTTACACAGATACGCAGTATTTT. Translated: CASSSETSGYTDTQYF.

V usage is TRBV7-9 and J usage is TRBJ2-7; 8 bases match TRBD1. Germline V gives CDR1 SEHNR, CDR2 FQNEAQ (reference sequence). There are 14 residues in the CDR3. Trimming took 0 bases from V and 5 from J; bases not matched to a gene: 3. As DNA, the CDR3 is TGTGCCAGCAGCTTAGCCAGGGGGCTCGACGAGCAGTACTTC. Translation gives CASSLARGLDEQYF.

This sequence joins TRBV20-1 and TRBJ1-2, with D possibly TRBD1 on 5 matching bases. Trimming took 3 bases from V and 4 from J, leaving 6 bases between them. The CDR3 extends over 11 amino acids. The V gene's germline CDR1 is DFQATT and CDR2 SNEGSKA (reference sequence). CDR3 protein: CSASDSYGYTF. As DNA, the CDR3 is TGCAGTGCTAGCGACAGCTATGGCTACACCTTC.

The chain combines TRBV19 with TRBJ2-7, with D tentatively TRBD1 (6 bases). The CDR3 totals 14 residues. CDR1 and CDR2 (germline): LNHDA, SQIVND (reference sequence). The germline V and J ends were trimmed by 5 bases and 1 base, with 12 bases remaining between them. CDR3 amino acids: CASSLRTESYEQYF. Written as DNA, the CDR3 is TGTGCCAGTAGTCTCCGGACAGAGTCCTACGAGCAGTACTTC.

J is TRBJ2-7 and V is TRBV9; a weak D match, TRBD2 (5 bases). Trimming took 4 bases from V and 1 from J, leaving 15 bases between them. This CDR3 is built from 15 residues. The germline V gene has CDR1 SGDLS and CDR2 YYNGEE. The CDR3 is CASSPTNLISYEQYF. CDR3 nucleotide sequence: TGTGCCAGCAGCCCGACTAACCTCATTTCCTACGAGCAGTACTTC.

The rearrangement uses TRBV7-7 and TRBJ2-1, with 7 bases aligning to TRBD1. V was pared by 5 bases and J by 4 bases, with 8 bases of the junction left unmatched. CDR1 is SSHAT, CDR2 FNYEAQ, per germline (reference sequence). This CDR3 contains 15 residues. CDR3 protein: CASSPRTGAYNEQFF. The CDR3 coding sequence is TGTGCCAGCAGCCCAAGGACAGGAGCTTACAATGAGCAGTTCTTC. The full variable domain, completed using reference TRBV7-7 and TRBJ2-1, is GAGVSQSPRYKVTKRGQDVTLRCDPISSHATLYWYQQALGQGPEFLTYFNYEAQPDKSGLPSDRFSAERPEGSISTLTIQRTEQRDSAMYRCASSPRTGAYNEQFFGPGTRLTVL.